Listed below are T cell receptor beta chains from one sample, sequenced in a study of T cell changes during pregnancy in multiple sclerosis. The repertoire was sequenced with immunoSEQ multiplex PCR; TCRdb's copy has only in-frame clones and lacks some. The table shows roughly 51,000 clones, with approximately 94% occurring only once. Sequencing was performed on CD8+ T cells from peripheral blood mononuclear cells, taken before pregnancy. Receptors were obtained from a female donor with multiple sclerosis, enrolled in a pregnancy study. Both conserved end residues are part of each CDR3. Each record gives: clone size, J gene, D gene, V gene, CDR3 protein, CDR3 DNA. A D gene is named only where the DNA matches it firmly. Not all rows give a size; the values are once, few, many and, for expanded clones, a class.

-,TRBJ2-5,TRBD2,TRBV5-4,CASPLADLQETQYF,TGTGCCAGCCCCCTAGCGGATTTGCAAGAGACCCAGTACTTC
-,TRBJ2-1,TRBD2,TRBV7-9,CASSSISGRDSYNEQFF,TGTGCCAGCAGCTCAATAAGCGGGAGGGACTCCTACAATGAGCAGTTCTTC
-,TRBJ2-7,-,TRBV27,CASSLGAGHDYEQYF,TGTGCCAGCAGTTTAGGGGCAGGCCATGACTACGAGCAGTACTTC
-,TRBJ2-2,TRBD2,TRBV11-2,CASSQGLAGGSGELFF,TGTGCCAGCAGCCAGGGACTAGCGGGAGGGTCCGGGGAGCTGTTTTTT
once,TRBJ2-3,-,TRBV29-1,CSVQTDTQYF,TGCAGCGTCCAGACAGATACGCAGTATTTT
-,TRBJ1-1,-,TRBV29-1,CSVEQGYGEAFF,TGCAGCGTTGAACAGGGGTACGGTGAAGCTTTCTTT
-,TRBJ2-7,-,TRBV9,CASSVDPDSAYEQYF,TGTGCCAGCAGCGTAGATCCGGACAGCGCCTACGAGCAGTACTTC
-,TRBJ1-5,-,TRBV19,CASSIGQAAILPYDQPQHF,TGTGCCAGTAGTATAGGGCAGGCTGCAATTCTCCCATATGATCAGCCCCAGCATTTT
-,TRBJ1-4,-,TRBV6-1,CASSEGGGSGNEKLFF,TGTGCCAGCAGTGAAGGAGGGGGTTCGGGGAATGAAAAACTGTTTTTT
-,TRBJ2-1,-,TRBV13,CASSASGGGSYNEQFF,TGTGCCAGCAGCGCGTCGGGGGGCGGGTCCTACAATGAGCAGTTCTTC
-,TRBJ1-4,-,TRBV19,CASTPYGLTATNEKLFF,TGTGCCAGTACCCCCTATGGACTCACTGCAACTAATGAAAAACTGTTTTTT
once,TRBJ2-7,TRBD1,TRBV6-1,CASRDRASYEQYF,TGTGCCAGCCGGGACAGGGCCTCCTACGAGCAGTACTTC
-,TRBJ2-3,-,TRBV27,CASSPLAERTDTQYF,TGTGCCAGCAGTCCACTAGCAGAACGCACAGATACGCAGTATTTT